This is a list of T cell receptor beta chains from one sample in a study of blood T cell repertoires in COVID-19. The protocol was immunoSEQ multiplex PCR, while the TCRdb copy is restricted to in-frame clones and leaves out a portion. The sample yields more than 400,000 clones, roughly 91% seen once. The specimen was PBMCs or T cells enriched from blood (not recorded which). Receptor source: a young man who had recovered from COVID-19. CDR3s include the opening cysteine and the closing phenylalanine or tryptophan. Fields, in order: CDR3 DNA, CDR3 protein, J gene, D gene, V gene, clone size. The D gene is left open where the match is weak. Not every row has a clone size; where given, it reads once, few, many or a size class.

CDR3 DNA: TGTGCCAGCAGCGACATCCGCGCCGGGGAGCTGTTTTTT
CDR3 protein: CASSDIRAGELFF
J gene: TRBJ2-2
D gene: .
V gene: TRBV28
clone size: .

CDR3 DNA: TGTGCCAGCAGCCCTGGAGCTGACACTGAAGCTTTCTTT
CDR3 protein: CASSPGADTEAFF
J gene: TRBJ1-1
D gene: .
V gene: TRBV7-8
clone size: .

CDR3 DNA: TGTGCCAGCAGCGAGATGCCATGGGCTAATAATTCACCCCTCCACTTT
CDR3 protein: CASSEMPWANNSPLHF
J gene: TRBJ1-6
D gene: .
V gene: TRBV9
clone size: .

CDR3 DNA: TGTGCCAGCCTCGGACAGGGACCGCCGGATGAGCAGTTCTTC
CDR3 protein: CASLGQGPPDEQFF
J gene: TRBJ2-1
D gene: TRBD1
V gene: TRBV6-5
clone size: .

CDR3 DNA: TGTGCCACCCTCCTGGGGGGGGCTGGTACTGAAGCTTTCTTT
CDR3 protein: CATLLGGAGTEAFF
J gene: TRBJ1-1
D gene: .
V gene: TRBV27
clone size: .

CDR3 DNA: TGTGCCACCAGTGATGTAACCGGGACTAGCCTCCTAAGCTCCTACAATGAGCAGTTCTTC
CDR3 protein: CATSDVTGTSLLSSYNEQFF
J gene: TRBJ2-1
D gene: TRBD2
V gene: TRBV24-1
clone size: once

CDR3 DNA: TGTGCCGCCGGACAGGGGGCCTCTAACTATGGCTACACCTTC
CDR3 protein: CAAGQGASNYGYTF
J gene: TRBJ1-2
D gene: TRBD1
V gene: TRBV3-1/TRBV3-2
clone size: .

CDR3 DNA: TGTGCCAGTAGTCCCCCCCCGGCTGGGGGAGGAATAGCCAAAAACATTCAGTACTTC
CDR3 protein: CASSPPPAGGGIAKNIQYF
J gene: TRBJ2-4
D gene: .
V gene: TRBV19
clone size: .

CDR3 DNA: TGTGCCAGCAGCCGACAGGGGGTAGGCTACACCTTC
CDR3 protein: CASSRQGVGYTF
J gene: TRBJ1-2
D gene: TRBD1
V gene: TRBV2
clone size: .

CDR3 DNA: TGTGCCAGCAGACCCCTCGCGGGGTACGAGCAGTACTTC
CDR3 protein: CASRPLAGYEQYF
J gene: TRBJ2-7
D gene: .
V gene: TRBV27
clone size: .

CDR3 DNA: TGTGCCATCAGTGGTAGTGACAGTTCTTACTCCTACGAGCAGTACTTC
CDR3 protein: CAISGSDSSYSYEQYF
J gene: TRBJ2-7
D gene: .
V gene: TRBV10-3
clone size: .

CDR3 DNA: TGTGCCTGGAGCCCGCGGTGGGGGGACACTGAAGCTTTCTTT
CDR3 protein: CAWSPRWGDTEAFF
J gene: TRBJ1-1
D gene: .
V gene: TRBV30
clone size: .

CDR3 DNA: TGTGCCAGCTCTACAGGGGGTCATCAGCCCCAGCATTTT
CDR3 protein: CASSTGGHQPQHF
J gene: TRBJ1-5
D gene: TRBD1
V gene: TRBV28
clone size: .

CDR3 DNA: TGTGCCGGCCTCAAAAACAGGGGCTACTCTGGCTACACCTTC
CDR3 protein: CAGLKNRGYSGYTF
J gene: TRBJ1-2
D gene: TRBD1
V gene: TRBV7-9
clone size: .

CDR3 DNA: TGTGCCAGCAGCTTGGAGGGGGCCCGGACTGAAGCTTTCTTT
CDR3 protein: CASSLEGARTEAFF
J gene: TRBJ1-1
D gene: TRBD1
V gene: TRBV5-4
clone size: few

CDR3 DNA: TGTGCCAGCAGCTTCGGACAGGGGGACACTGAAGCTTTCTTT
CDR3 protein: CASSFGQGDTEAFF
J gene: TRBJ1-1
D gene: TRBD1
V gene: TRBV3-1/TRBV3-2
clone size: .

CDR3 DNA: TGTGCCAGCTCACCGCAGGAAGCGGGAGTGATCAATGAGCAGTTCTTC
CDR3 protein: CASSPQEAGVINEQFF
J gene: TRBJ2-1
D gene: TRBD2
V gene: TRBV18
clone size: .

CDR3 DNA: TGTGCCAGCAGTCCCCTAGCTGGTAGCAATCAGCCCCAGCATTTT
CDR3 protein: CASSPLAGSNQPQHF
J gene: TRBJ1-5
D gene: .
V gene: TRBV28
clone size: once

CDR3 DNA: TGTGCCACCAGTCCCGACACCCCCTACGAGCAGTACTTC
CDR3 protein: CATSPDTPYEQYF
J gene: TRBJ2-7
D gene: .
V gene: TRBV15
clone size: few

CDR3 DNA: TGTGCCAGCAGCCCCCTGGGACAGTCCAGAAACACCATATATTTT
CDR3 protein: CASSPLGQSRNTIYF
J gene: TRBJ1-3
D gene: TRBD1
V gene: TRBV11-2
clone size: .